One sample yielded the 25 T cell receptor beta chains listed below, sequenced in a study of cytomegalovirus exposure and HLA in healthy donors. PCR primers comprised 60 Vbeta and 13 Jbeta primers. Generated by immunoSEQ multiplex PCR, the TCRdb table keeps only in-frame clones and is missing some. The table lists more than 100,000 clones, 65% to 80% of them singletons. Specimen: PBMCs. The receptors here all came from a woman younger than 35 in good health and CMV-seronegative.

The genes are TRBV9 and TRBJ2-2, with D possibly matching TRBD1 (5 bases). V lost 5 bases, J lost 1 base, and 9 bases lay in between. CDR1 and CDR2 from the germline V gene are SGDLS and YYNGEE. The CDR3 runs 14 residues. The CDR3 loop is CASRGAGNTGELFF. The CDR3 DNA follows: TGTGCCAGCAGAGGGGCAGGGAACACCGGGGAGCTGTTTTTT.

The gene calls are TRBV7-9 and TRBJ2-3; possibly TRBD1 for D (6 bases). Germline assignment: CDR1 SEHNR and CDR2 FQNEAQ (reference sequence). V dropped 5 bases and J dropped 6 bases, with 15 bases sitting between them. The CDR3 loop spans 14 amino acids. CDR3 sequence: CASSLLAGADTQYF. The CDR3 coding sequence is TGTGCCAGCAGCCTATTGGCAGGGGCGGATACGCAGTATTTT.

This clone was counted at least ten times. The chain recombines TRBV7-9 with TRBJ1-3; tentative D call: TRBD1 (5 bases). This CDR3 has 19 amino acids. In germline, CDR1 is SEHNR, CDR2 FQNEAQ (reference sequence). With 4 bases removed from V and 0 bases from J, the gap between germline ends came to 22 bases. CDR3 sequence reads: CASSSHGTYKVPSGNTIYF. In DNA, the CDR3 is TGTGCCAGCAGCTCCCACGGGACTTACAAGGTCCCCTCTGGAAACACCATATATTTT.

The genes are TRBV30 and TRBJ1-2, with TRBD1 matching 7 bases. Trimming removed 2 bases from V and 3 bases from J; junction bases left unmatched: 6. Germline V gene sequence: CDR1 GTSNPN, CDR2 SVGIG (reference sequence). This CDR3 is built from 14 residues. CDR3 bases: TGTGCCTGGAGTACAGGGGCCTGGGACTATGGCTACACCTTC. This codes for CAWSTGAWDYGYTF.

The chain carries TRBV2 and TRBJ1-2, with a weak D call TRBD1 (5 bases). The CDR3 has 12 residues. CDR1 SNHLY and CDR2 FYNNEI come from the germline V gene. V lost 9 bases, J lost 6 bases, and 14 bases lay in between. The CDR3 nucleotides are TGTGCCAGTCAAAGACAGATCGATGGCTACACCTTC. It codes for CASQRQIDGYTF. Full variable domain (rest looked up from reference TRBV2 and TRBJ1-2): EPEVTQTPSHQVTQMGQEVILRCVPISNHLYFYWYRQILGQKVEFLVSFYNNEISEKSEIFDDQFSVERPDGSNFTLKIRSTKLEDSAMYFCASQRQIDGYTFGSGTRLTVV.

The V gene is TRBV2, the J gene TRBJ1-4; D remains unclear. Trimming stripped 5 bases from V and 8 bases from J, with 15 bases between. Germline V gene lookup returns CDR1 SNHLY and CDR2 FYNNEI. CDR3 length: 14 amino acids. CDR3 DNA: TGTGCCAGCAGTCGCGTATTCGAGCGGGAAAAACTGTTTTTT. Its translation: CASSRVFEREKLFF.

This chain uses TRBV19 with TRBJ2-3; a possible D gene is TRBD2 (6 bases). Germline V lookup: CDR1 LNHDA, CDR2 SQIVND (reference sequence). This CDR3 has 16 amino acids. V was clipped by 9 bases and J by 3 bases, with 22 bases between them. The CDR3 sequence is CASRGMAGIVTDTQYF. In nucleotides, the CDR3 is TGTGCCAGCCGGGGTATGGCGGGAATCGTGACAGATACGCAGTATTTT.

The chain is built from TRBV12-5 and TRBJ2-7, with D perhaps TRBD2 (6 bases). Deletions cut 6 bases from V and 3 bases from J, with 9 bases between. The CDR3 covers 12 residues. In germline, CDR1 is LGHNT, CDR2 FRNRAP. The CDR3 DNA sequence: TGTGCTAGTGGCGCGGGACTCTACGAGCAGTACTTC. Protein product: CASGAGLYEQYF.

This chain connects TRBV15 to TRBJ2-3; 7 nucleotides align to TRBD1. Germline assignment: CDR1 LNHNV and CDR2 YYDKDF (reference sequence). V lost 4 bases and J lost 6; bases outside the gene matches: 13. The CDR3 is 16 residues long. CDR3 sequence reads: CATSTWDSDHRDTQYF. The DNA for the CDR3 is TGTGCCACCAGCACCTGGGACAGCGATCATAGGGATACGCAGTATTTT.

This sequence joins TRBV2 and TRBJ1-4; D may be TRBD1 (5 bases). This CDR3 spans 17 amino acids. V lost 2 bases to trimming and J lost 0 bases, with 13 bases between them. Germline V CDR1 and CDR2: SNHLY, FYNNEI. The CDR3 spells CASSEWGGEATNEKLFF. In DNA, the CDR3 is TGTGCCAGCAGTGAATGGGGGGGTGAGGCAACTAATGAAAAACTGTTTTTT.

J is TRBJ1-1 and V is TRBV5-1; D is uncertain. CDR3 length: 13 amino acids. The germline gives CDR1 SGHRS, CDR2 YFSETQ. Trimming removed 4 bases from V and 5 bases from J, with 12 bases in between. The CDR3 region has the DNA TGCGCCAGCAGCGTGAGACGAGGGACTGAAGCTTTCTTT. Translated: CASSVRRGTEAFF. The complete variable domain, with remaining parts taken from reference TRBV5-1 and TRBJ1-1, reads KAGVTQTPRYLIKTRGQQVTLSCSPISGHRSVSWYQQTPGQGLQFLFEYFSETQRNKGNFPGRFSGRQFSNSRSEMNVSTLELGDSALYLCASSVRRGTEAFFGQGTRLTVV.

This CDR3 is CATEPTRGTEAFF. CDR3 in DNA: TGTGCCACCGAACCTACCAGGGGGACTGAAGCTTTCTTT. V usage is TRBV5-4 and J usage is TRBJ1-1; 7 bases match TRBD1. V gave up 9 bases and J gave up 5 bases; unmatched junction bases: 10. The CDR3 loop spans 13 amino acids. Germline V gives CDR1 SGHNT, CDR2 YYREEE (reference sequence).

This chain connects TRBV7-9 to TRBJ1-2, with D possibly matching TRBD1 (6 bases). The CDR3 spans 13 residues. Germline CDR1 reads SEHNR; CDR2 reads FQNEAQ (reference sequence). V lost 5 bases and J 8 bases, leaving 15 bases between the germline ends. Here the CDR3 reads CASSTRDKQGYTF. As DNA, the CDR3 is TGTGCCAGCAGCACCCGGGACAAACAAGGCTACACCTTC.

The rearrangement uses TRBV19 and TRBJ2-7, with 8 bases aligning to TRBD2. Germline V CDR1 and CDR2: LNHDA, SQIVND (reference sequence). The CDR3 is 11 amino acids. With V trimmed by 5 bases and J by 6 bases, 0 bases remained unmatched. CDR3 region: CASSAGGEQYF. The CDR3 DNA reads TGTGCCAGTAGTGCGGGGGGCGAGCAGTACTTC.

The chain uses TRBV5-6 and TRBJ2-5; D is possibly TRBD1 (5 bases). The CDR3 extends over 14 amino acids. The V end was cut by 3 bases, the J end by 2 bases, with 11 bases between. From germline, CDR1 is SGHDT and CDR2 YYEEEE. This CDR3 reads CASSSTRQQETQYF. The CDR3 DNA reads as TGTGCCAGCAGCTCCACCAGACAGCAAGAGACCCAGTACTTC.

V usage is TRBV4-2 and J usage is TRBJ2-7; 10 bases are shared with TRBD2. The germline gives CDR1 LGHNA, CDR2 YNFKEQ. This CDR3 has 16 amino acids. Trimming took 0 bases from V and 0 from J; bases not matched to a gene: 2. CDR3 sequence reads: CASSQDGLADSYEQYF. For the CDR3, the DNA is TGTGCCAGCAGCCAAGATGGACTAGCGGACTCCTACGAGCAGTACTTC.

The rearrangement joins TRBV30 to TRBJ1-2; TRBD1 aligns across 9 bases. Germline loops: CDR1 GTSNPN, CDR2 SVGIG (reference sequence). V was clipped by 3 bases and J by 2 bases; unmatched bases: 19. This CDR3 comprises 19 residues. CDR3 in amino acids: CAWRRWSRGQGQLNYGYTF. CDR3 nucleotide sequence: TGTGCCTGGAGGAGGTGGAGTCGGGGACAGGGACAACTAAACTATGGCTACACCTTC.

This chain uses TRBV7-2 with TRBJ2-1, with 7 bases aligning to TRBD2. Germline CDR1 SGHTA, CDR2 FQGNSA. This CDR3 is built from 17 residues. J lost 6 bases, V lost 5 bases, and 16 bases had no gene match. The CDR3: CTSSPPPGLADPNEQFF. The CDR3 DNA reads TGTACCAGCAGCCCCCCCCCGGGCCTAGCGGACCCCAATGAGCAGTTCTTC.

This chain uses TRBV5-4 with TRBJ2-3, with TRBD2 matching over 9 bases. Looked up from germline, CDR1 is SGHNT and CDR2 is YYREEE (reference sequence). The CDR3 spans 15 residues. Trimming took 4 bases from V and 2 from J; bases not matched to a gene: 5. The CDR3 DNA sequence: TGTGCCAGCAGCAAGACTAGCGGACTCACAGATACGCAGTATTTT. Translation: CASSKTSGLTDTQYF. Drawing the rest from reference TRBV5-4 and TRBJ2-3, the complete variable domain is ETGVTQSPTHLIKTRGQQVTLRCSSQSGHNTVSWYQQALGQGPQFIFQYYREEENGRGNFPPRFSGLQFPNYSSELNVNALELDDSALYLCASSKTSGLTDTQYFGPGTRLTVL.

The chain couples TRBV27 to TRBJ2-2, with 7 bases that match TRBD2. This CDR3 region has 16 residues. The V segment lost 7 bases and the J segment 3 bases; nucleotides outside the gene matches: 11. The germline CDR1 and CDR2 sequences are MNHEY and SMNVEV (reference sequence). In nucleotides, the CDR3 is TGTGCCAGCAAATTCTCCAGCGGGGAATACACCGGGGAGCTGTTTTTT. It encodes CASKFSSGEYTGELFF.

The chain combines TRBV19 with TRBJ2-5, with TRBD1 identical over 7 bases. CDR3 length: 13 residues. Germline values: CDR1 LNHDA, CDR2 SQIVND (reference sequence). With 5 bases clipped from V and 5 bases from J, the junction kept 5 bases outside the gene matches. CDR3 sequence reads: CASSPGQEETQYF. CDR3 nucleotide sequence: TGTGCCAGTAGTCCCGGACAGGAGGAGACCCAGTACTTC. The full variable domain, in which reference TRBV19 and TRBJ2-5 provide the parts outside the CDR3, is DGGITQSPKYLFRKEGQNVTLSCEQNLNHDAMYWYRQDPGQGLRLIYYSQIVNDFQKGDIAEGYSVSREKKESFPLTVTSAQKNPTAFYLCASSPGQEETQYFGPGTRLLVL.

V gene TRBV5-1 combines with J gene TRBJ2-3; tentative D call: TRBD2 (6 bases). Germline CDR1 and CDR2: SGHRS and YFSETQ. V was pared by 4 bases and J by 0 bases, with 9 bases between. The CDR3 totals 14 residues. Here the CDR3 reads CASSHGTSTDTQYF. The DNA of the CDR3 is TGCGCCAGCAGCCACGGGACTAGCACAGATACGCAGTATTTT. Full variable domain (outside the CDR3, taken from reference TRBV5-1 and TRBJ2-3): KAGVTQTPRYLIKTRGQQVTLSCSPISGHRSVSWYQQTPGQGLQFLFEYFSETQRNKGNFPGRFSGRQFSNSRSEMNVSTLELGDSALYLCASSHGTSTDTQYFGPGTRLTVL.

The chain has TRBV29-1 and TRBJ2-1; D might be TRBD1 (6 bases). With 2 bases removed from V and 4 bases from J, the gap between germline ends came to 9 bases. The CDR3 length is 13 residues. In germline, CDR1 is SQVTM, CDR2 ANQGSEA. This chain's CDR3 is CSVERQAYNEQFF. Written as DNA, the CDR3 is TGCAGCGTTGAAAGACAGGCGTACAATGAGCAGTTCTTC.

Comments on this clone: Other DNA sequences within the sample encode an identical CDR3. V and J are TRBV29-1 and TRBJ2-7; 7 bases line up with TRBD1. The CDR3 totals 12 residues. V trimming: 4 bases; J trimming: 0 bases; junction bases outside the gene matches: 0. Germline lookup yields CDR1 SQVTM and CDR2 ANQGSEA. This chain's CDR3 is CSVGTGSYEQYF. CDR3 in DNA: TGCAGCGTTGGGACAGGCTCCTACGAGCAGTACTTC.

The gene calls are TRBV10-3 and TRBJ1-2; 8 bases align to TRBD1. Trimming took 5 bases from V and 8 from J; bases not matched to a gene: 4. CDR3 size: 12 residues. From germline, CDR1 is ENHRY and CDR2 SYGVKD. This CDR3 is CAISSDREGYTF. CDR3 nucleotides: TGTGCCATCAGTTCGGACAGGGAAGGCTACACCTTC.